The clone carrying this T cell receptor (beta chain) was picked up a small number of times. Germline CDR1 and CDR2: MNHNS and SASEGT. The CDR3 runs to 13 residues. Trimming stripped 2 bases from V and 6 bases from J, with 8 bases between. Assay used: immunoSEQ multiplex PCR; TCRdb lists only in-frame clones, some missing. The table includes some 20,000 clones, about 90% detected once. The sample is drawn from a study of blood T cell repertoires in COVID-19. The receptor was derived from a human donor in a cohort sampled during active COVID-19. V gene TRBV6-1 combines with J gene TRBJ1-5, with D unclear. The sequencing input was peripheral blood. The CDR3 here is CASSERESQPQHF. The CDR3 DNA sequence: TGTGCCAGCAGTGAAAGAGAGTCTCAGCCCCAGCATTTT.